The 26 T cell receptor beta chains below come from one sample, sequenced in a study of blood T cell repertoires in COVID-19. The assay was immunoSEQ multiplex PCR, and TCRdb's table has in-frame clones only and misses some. The sample holds approximately 290,000 clones, 90% seen once. The specimen was PBMCs or T cells enriched from blood (not recorded which). The receptor set was obtained from a woman aged 18-35 years with acute COVID-19.

V is TRBV2 and J is TRBJ1-1, with TRBD1 matching 7 bases. The germline V gene has CDR1 SNHLY and CDR2 FYNNEI. V was pared by 6 bases and J by 3 bases, with 4 bases of the junction left unmatched. The CDR3 totals 13 residues. The CDR3 reads CASSGTGDTEAFF. DNA of the CDR3: TGTGCCAGCAGCGGTACAGGGGACACTGAAGCTTTCTTT.

The V call is TRBV5-6, the J call TRBJ2-2, with unresolved D. Germline V gives CDR1 SGHDT, CDR2 YYEEEE. V was pared by 4 bases and J by 0 bases, with 10 bases between. The CDR3 has 15 residues. CDR3 nucleotides: TGTGCCAGCAGCCGACTGGCTACGAACACCGGGGAGCTGTTTTTT. Amino acids: CASSRLATNTGELFF. Full variable domain (remainder filled in from reference TRBV5-6 and TRBJ2-2): DAGVTQSPTHLIKTRGQQVTLRCSPKSGHDTVSWYQQALGQGPQFIFQYYEEEERQRGNFPDRFSGHQFPNYSSELNVNALLLGDSALYLCASSRLATNTGELFFGEGSRLTVL.

The rearrangement uses TRBV5-1 and TRBJ2-1; 9 nucleotides agree with TRBD2. V lost 0 bases and J lost 7; bases outside the gene matches: 11. Germline lookup yields CDR1 SGHRS and CDR2 YFSETQ. This CDR3 is built from 17 residues. In nucleotides, the CDR3 is TGCGCCAGCAGCTTGGGGCTAGCGGGACAAGGATTGAATGAGCAGTTCTTC. Translating it yields CASSLGLAGQGLNEQFF.

The chain joins TRBV6-5 to TRBJ1-5, with D tentatively TRBD1 (6 bases). From germline, CDR1 is MNHEY and CDR2 SVGAGI. The V gene lost 6 bases and the J gene lost 9 bases, with 18 bases spanning the gap. The CDR3 sequence is 14 residues long. The CDR3 protein is CASSLNRDPGPQHF. The DNA for the CDR3 is TGTGCCAGCAGCCTGAACAGGGACCCGGGGCCCCAGCATTTT.

In DNA, the CDR3 is TGTGCCAGCAGCGCCCGACTAGCCAATCAGTATAATGAGCAGTTCTTC. Translating it yields CASSARLANQYNEQFF. The chain uses TRBV3-1 (or the pseudogene TRBV3-2) and TRBJ2-1; 7 bases are shared with TRBD2. This CDR3 region has 16 residues. Germline values: CDR1 LGHDT, CDR2 YNNKEL (reference sequence). The V segment lost 5 bases and the J segment 7 bases; nucleotides outside the gene matches: 14.

This chain links TRBV18 with TRBJ2-1; D possibly corresponds to TRBD2 (6 bases). V lost 6 bases and J 8 bases, leaving 20 bases between the germline ends. From germline, CDR1 is KGHSH and CDR2 LQKENI. This CDR3 is 15 amino acids long. CDR3 region: CASSLRRESVDEQFF. The CDR3 DNA reads as TGTGCCAGCTCCTTAAGACGGGAGTCTGTCGATGAGCAGTTCTTC.

The rearrangement links TRBV30 to TRBJ2-2; TRBD2 might be the D (6 bases). Germline V gene data show CDR1 as GTSNPN and CDR2 as SVGIG (reference sequence). V gave up 4 bases and J gave up 4 bases, with 16 bases separating them. The length of the CDR3 is 15 residues. The CDR3 protein is CAWKPAGLLTGELFF. As DNA, the CDR3 is TGTGCCTGGAAACCCGCGGGACTCCTCACCGGGGAGCTGTTTTTT.

The chain recombines TRBV27 with TRBJ1-1; possibly TRBD1 for D (6 bases). The germline V gene has CDR1 MNHEY and CDR2 SMNVEV (reference sequence). The CDR3 extends over 14 amino acids. Trimming shortened V by 5 bases and J by 3 bases, and 13 bases separated the two germline ends. The CDR3: CASSRYRADTEAFF. The DNA of the CDR3 is TGTGCCAGCAGTAGATACAGGGCTGACACTGAAGCTTTCTTT.

The rearrangement uses TRBV28 and TRBJ2-1, with 10 bases fitting TRBD2. V dropped 4 bases and J dropped 12; count of bases not matched to a gene: 12. The CDR3 has 15 amino acids. From germline, CDR1 is MDHEN and CDR2 SYDVKM. The CDR3 bases are TGTGCCAGCAGTTCCGGGACTAGCGTACCATTTTGGCAGTTCTTC. As protein: CASSSGTSVPFWQFF.

The chain uses TRBV18 and TRBJ2-3; 9 positions match TRBD1. The CDR3 extends over 16 amino acids. V shed 9 bases and J 5 bases; nucleotides not matched to a gene: 15. From germline, CDR1 is KGHSH and CDR2 LQKENI. CDR3 region: CASANSGTGRGDTQYF. The DNA for the CDR3 is TGTGCCAGTGCCAATTCCGGGACAGGGCGGGGAGATACGCAGTATTTT.

This rearrangement joins TRBV2 to TRBJ1-1; D remains unclear. This CDR3 is built from 15 residues. CDR1 and CDR2 from the germline V gene are SNHLY and FYNNEI. The germline V and J ends were trimmed by 4 bases and 3 bases, with 15 bases remaining between them. In DNA, the CDR3 is TGTGCCAGCAGTGCAAGCGGCGTATTCGACACTGAAGCTTTCTTT. Its translation is CASSASGVFDTEAFF.

The rearrangement joins TRBV7-9 to TRBJ1-1; tentative D call: TRBD1 (6 bases). Germline-derived CDR1 and CDR2 are SEHNR and FQNEAQ (reference sequence). The CDR3 runs to 13 residues. V was clipped by 5 bases and J by 1 base, with 8 bases between them. The CDR3 DNA reads as TGTGCCAGCAGCCAGACAGGGAACACTGAAGCTTTCTTT. It specifies CASSQTGNTEAFF. The whole variable domain, filled in from reference TRBV7-9 and TRBJ1-1, reads DTGVSQNPRHKITKRGQNVTFRCDPISEHNRLYWYRQTLGQGPEFLTYFQNEAQLEKSRLLSDRFSAERPKGSFSTLEIQRTEQGDSAMYLCASSQTGNTEAFFGQGTRLTVV.

The gene calls are TRBV2 and TRBJ1-6; no definite D call. There are 16 residues in the CDR3. The V and J ends lost 7 bases and 0 bases respectively, with 13 bases between them. Germline V gives CDR1 SNHLY, CDR2 FYNNEI. CDR3 nucleotides: TGTGCCAGCACCCGACTTATTAGCTCCTATAATTCACCCCTCCACTTT. This sequence encodes CASTRLISSYNSPLHF.

This chain connects TRBV28 to TRBJ1-1; weak D call: TRBD1 (5 bases). The germline CDR1 and CDR2 sequences are MDHEN and SYDVKM. The length of the CDR3 is 14 residues. Trimming removed 0 bases at V and 4 bases at J, with 9 bases between. The CDR3 is CASSLWGQGTEAFF. Here the CDR3 DNA reads TGTGCCAGCAGTTTATGGGGGCAGGGCACTGAAGCTTTCTTT.

This chain connects TRBV19 to TRBJ1-2, with 8 bases aligning to TRBD1. Trimming removed 4 bases from V and 5 bases from J; junction bases left unmatched: 12. Germline CDR1 and CDR2: LNHDA and SQIVND (reference sequence). The CDR3 sequence is 16 residues long. The CDR3 reads CASSTITGTGLYGYTF. Here the CDR3 DNA reads TGTGCCAGTAGTACAATAACCGGGACAGGATTATATGGCTACACCTTC. Using reference TRBV19 and TRBJ1-2 for the parts outside the CDR3, the full variable domain is DGGITQSPKYLFRKEGQNVTLSCEQNLNHDAMYWYRQDPGQGLRLIYYSQIVNDFQKGDIAEGYSVSREKKESFPLTVTSAQKNPTAFYLCASSTITGTGLYGYTFGSGTRLTVV.

This clone was seen only once. The rearrangement uses TRBV3-1 (or the pseudogene TRBV3-2) and TRBJ1-4, with 10 positions matching TRBD1. The CDR3 runs to 21 residues. V lost 4 bases, J lost 0 bases, and 17 bases stayed unmatched. Per the germline V gene, CDR1 is LGHDT and CDR2 is YNNKEL (reference sequence). CDR3 nucleotide sequence: TGTGCCAGCAGCCCCTTCCTCACCGGGACAGGGGCAACTGCAACTAATGAAAAACTGTTTTTT. This encodes CASSPFLTGTGATATNEKLFF.

This rearrangement joins TRBV9 to TRBJ2-3, with D possibly being TRBD1 (6 bases). This CDR3 contains 15 residues. The V end lost 3 bases, the J end lost 4 bases, and 15 bases lay between the germline ends. CDR1 SGDLS and CDR2 YYNGEE come from the germline V gene. The CDR3 sequence: CASSASGDGADTQYF. The DNA for the CDR3 is TGTGCCAGCAGCGCATCAGGGGATGGGGCAGATACGCAGTATTTT.

The J gene is TRBJ2-1, the V gene TRBV2, with 7 bases fitting TRBD2. J lost 0 bases, V lost 1 base, and 9 bases had no gene match. Per germline, CDR1 SNHLY and CDR2 FYNNEI. The CDR3 totals 18 residues. CDR3 nucleotide sequence: TGTGCCAGCAGTGAAGGCCTGGCTCTAGCGGCCTCCTACAATGAGCAGTTCTTC. This sequence encodes CASSEGLALAASYNEQFF.

This chain joins TRBV30 and TRBJ1-3; 7 bases map to TRBD1. With 4 bases clipped from V and 2 bases from J, the junction kept 14 bases outside the gene matches. Looked up from germline, CDR1 is GTSNPN and CDR2 is SVGIG (reference sequence). The CDR3 length is 17 residues. The CDR3 loop reads CAWKIRPTGKTGNTIYF. In nucleotides, the CDR3 is TGTGCCTGGAAAATTCGTCCGACAGGGAAAACTGGAAACACCATATATTTT.

The chain links TRBV19 to TRBJ2-7; TRBD1 matches at 8 bases. Germline CDR1 reads LNHDA; CDR2 reads SQIVND (reference sequence). The CDR3 length is 14 residues. Unmatched junction bases numbered 5, after V lost 1 base and J lost 6 bases. The CDR3 DNA reads as TGTGCCAGTAGTATAGTAGGGACAGGCGGCGAGCAGTACTTC. Protein product: CASSIVGTGGEQYF. Together with reference TRBV19 and TRBJ2-7, the CDR3 gives the full variable domain: DGGITQSPKYLFRKEGQNVTLSCEQNLNHDAMYWYRQDPGQGLRLIYYSQIVNDFQKGDIAEGYSVSREKKESFPLTVTSAQKNPTAFYLCASSIVGTGGEQYFGPGTRLTVT.

A note on this clone: One end of the junction is discordant with germline, which a read error may explain. This rearrangement joins TRBV12-5 to TRBJ1-1; D remains ambiguous. Germline CDR1 reads LGHNT; CDR2 reads FRNRAP. This CDR3 region has 11 residues. The CDR3 protein is CASGLELQVTF. CDR3 nucleotide sequence: TGTGCTAGTGGTTTGGAACTTCAGGTGACGTTT.

This clone has more than one count but fewer than ten. The rearrangement joins TRBV25-1 to TRBJ2-7; D may be TRBD2 (5 bases). The CDR3 is 15 residues long. The ends were cut back, 5 bases at V and 5 bases at J, with 19 bases in the middle. CDR1 and CDR2 from the germline V gene are MGHDK and SYGVNS. CDR3 DNA: TGTGCCAGCAGTCCCTCCGGAGGCCCGCGGGACGAGCAGTACTTC. Amino acids: CASSPSGGPRDEQYF.

The genes are TRBV6-5 and TRBJ2-1; D possibly corresponds to TRBD2 (5 bases). Per germline, CDR1 MNHEY and CDR2 SVGAGI. CDR3 length: 15 residues. V was shortened by 6 bases and J by 0 bases, with 12 bases between the two germline ends. Here the CDR3 DNA reads TGTGCCAGCAGGCAGAGCGGAAGCTCCTACAATGAGCAGTTCTTC. It translates to CASRQSGSSYNEQFF.

V is TRBV7-6 and J is TRBJ2-7; no clear D. The germline V and J ends were trimmed by 0 bases and 0 bases, with 9 bases remaining between them. Germline CDR1 SGHVS, CDR2 FNYEAQ. The CDR3 covers 15 residues. CDR3 sequence: CASSLAAGFSYEQYF. The CDR3, as DNA: TGTGCCAGCAGCTTAGCGGCAGGATTCTCCTACGAGCAGTACTTC.

The gene calls are TRBV24-1 and TRBJ2-7; 9 bases match TRBD1. CDR1 and CDR2 from the germline V gene are KGHDR and SFDVKD. V lost 3 bases and J lost 3; bases outside the gene matches: 5. The CDR3 has 15 amino acids. The CDR3 DNA reads TGTGCCACCAGTGATGGGGGACAGGGTGGCTACGAGCAGTACTTC. The encoded protein is CATSDGGQGGYEQYF.

The gene calls are TRBV30 and TRBJ1-3; 7 positions match TRBD1. V lost 2 bases and J lost 0; bases outside the gene matches: 4. The CDR3 consists of 15 residues. Looked up from germline, CDR1 is GTSNPN and CDR2 is SVGIG (reference sequence). The CDR3 spells CAWSTGATSGNTIYF. CDR3 nucleotide sequence: TGTGCCTGGAGTACAGGGGCTACCTCTGGAAACACCATATATTTT. Supplemented by reference TRBV30 and TRBJ1-3, the full variable domain reads SQTIHQWPATLVQPVGSPLSLECTVEGTSNPNLYWYRQAAGRGLQLLFYSVGIGQISSEVPQNLSASRPQDRQFILSSKKLLLSDSGFYLCAWSTGATSGNTIYFGEGSWLTVV.